The TCR beta chain described here comes from a study of shared clonotypes between healthy human individuals. Repertoires were generated with immunoSEQ multiplex PCR, while TCRdb's copy carries only in-frame clones and drops some. The data show approximately 1,000,000 clones, 60% to 85% seen once. The CDR3 length is 12 residues. Trimming left V 3 bases short and J 3 bases short, with 5 bases between. Germline V lookup: CDR1 SGDLS, CDR2 YYNGEE. In regard to this clone: Other DNA sequences of this sample code for an identical CDR3.

The chain recombines TRBV9 with TRBJ2-3; no clear D gene. Sequenced sample: memory CD4+ T cells from PBMCs. Subset indicated: CD45RA-negative fraction. The clonotype comes from a young man in good health. Some clones in this sample may be carry-over from other donors' samples. CDR3 nucleotide sequence: TGTGCCAGCAGCGCTACGACAGATACGCAGTATTTT. Translation gives CASSATTDTQYF.